This T cell receptor (beta chain) stems from a study of response to subunit inactivated influenza vaccine. This clonotype was detected many times. The target antigen is unknown. General study results and limits: Every seasonal influenza vaccination brings in few new T cells, the authors suggested.

TCRdb processed the RT-PCR reads anew with MiXCR; each CDR3 protein has one entry. This sample carries fewer than 700,000 distinct CDR3 sequences, around 13% of them seen once, and the ten largest clones take roughly 14%. Sequencing used PBMCs from blood, obtained more than 35 days after vaccination. The clonotype originates from a man aged 50 to 60 who received an inactivated influenza vaccine.

CDR3 nucleotide sequence: TGTGCCAGCAGCCCCCCAGGGGGGCTCGGGGAGCTGTTTTTT. This codes for CASSPPGGLGELFF. V is TRBV28 and J is TRBJ2-2, with D maybe TRBD1 (7 bases). This CDR3 has 14 amino acids. V lost 6 bases and J lost 7, with 15 bases in between. Germline V lookup: CDR1 MDHEN, CDR2 SYDVKM.